The present entry profiles one T cell receptor beta chain with its context. Original methodology: Amplification of reference gene primers was used by the study to estimate nucleated cell counts. Assay: immunoSEQ multiplex PCR; the TCRdb copy retains only in-frame clones and omits some. V and J calls and clone size are copied from that table; D and trimming were computed from the DNA. Here the sample spans over 200,000 clones, 92% being singletons. The data originate from a study of blood T cell repertoires in COVID-19. Seattle researchers signed up patients amid active infection and tracked them longitudinally. V was pared by 0 bases and J by 3 bases, with 8 bases of the junction left unmatched. CDR3 length: 17 amino acids. Germline CDR1 and CDR2: MGHRA and YSYEKL.

The chain combines TRBV4-1 with TRBJ2-1; 7 bases map to TRBD1. Input material: peripheral blood. The TCR was taken from a man in his sixties with COVID-19, enrolled during active disease. CDR3 in DNA: TGCGCCAGCAGCCAAGAATCCGACAGGGAGCTCTACAATGAGCAGTTCTTC. Protein sequence: CASSQESDRELYNEQFF.